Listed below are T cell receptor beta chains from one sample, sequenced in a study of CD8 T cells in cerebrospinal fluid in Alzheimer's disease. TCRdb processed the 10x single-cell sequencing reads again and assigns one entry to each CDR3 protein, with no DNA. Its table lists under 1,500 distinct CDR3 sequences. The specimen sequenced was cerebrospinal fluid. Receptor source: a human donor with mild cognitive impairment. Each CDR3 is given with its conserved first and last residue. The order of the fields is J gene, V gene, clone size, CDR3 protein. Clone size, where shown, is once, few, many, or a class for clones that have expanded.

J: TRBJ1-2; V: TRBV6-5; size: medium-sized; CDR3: CASSYSRIDYGYTF
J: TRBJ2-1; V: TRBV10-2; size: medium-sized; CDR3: CASSSGATLNEQFF
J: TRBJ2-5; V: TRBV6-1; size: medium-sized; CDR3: CASSAGGETQYF
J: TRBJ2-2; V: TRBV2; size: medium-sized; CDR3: CASSAAGFANTGELFF
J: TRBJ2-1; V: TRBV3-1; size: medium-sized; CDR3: CASSQGTSGGLPSYNEQFF
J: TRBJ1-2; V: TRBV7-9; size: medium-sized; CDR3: CASSPPGSYTF
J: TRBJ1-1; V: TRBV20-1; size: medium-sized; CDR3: CSARDPGTGRNTEAFF
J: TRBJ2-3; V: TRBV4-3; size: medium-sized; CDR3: CASSQDLTSGGADTQYF
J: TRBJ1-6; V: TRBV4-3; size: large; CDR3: CASSPSTVGSYNSPLHF
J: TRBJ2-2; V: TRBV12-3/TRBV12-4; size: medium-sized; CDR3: CASSLEGIPNTGELFF
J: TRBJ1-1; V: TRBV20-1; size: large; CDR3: CSARGSPGTTEAFF
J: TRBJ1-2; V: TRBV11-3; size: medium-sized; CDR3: CASSPRTGPIYGYTF
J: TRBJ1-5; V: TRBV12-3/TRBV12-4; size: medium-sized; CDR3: CASSLLGGRGIQPQHF
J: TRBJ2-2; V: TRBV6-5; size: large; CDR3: CASSTGFGELFF
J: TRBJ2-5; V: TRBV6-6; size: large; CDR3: CASSYAPDRGTQYF
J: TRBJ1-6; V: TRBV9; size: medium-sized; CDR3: CASSVGVANSPLHF
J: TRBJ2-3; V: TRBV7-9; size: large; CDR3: CASSLGETTDTQYF
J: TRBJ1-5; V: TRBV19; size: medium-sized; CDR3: CASNPRGQGLGSNQPQHF
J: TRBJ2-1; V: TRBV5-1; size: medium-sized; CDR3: CASRIFQGIYNEQFF
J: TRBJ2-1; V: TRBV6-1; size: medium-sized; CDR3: CASSEVGDFLFF
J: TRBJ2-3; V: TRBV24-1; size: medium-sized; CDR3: CATGNGDTQYF
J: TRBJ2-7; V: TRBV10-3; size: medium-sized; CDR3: CAISDRGYEQYF
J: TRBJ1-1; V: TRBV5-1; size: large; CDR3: CASSLMDTYEAFF
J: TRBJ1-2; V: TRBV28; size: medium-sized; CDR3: CASSPSGPGTGGGYGYTF
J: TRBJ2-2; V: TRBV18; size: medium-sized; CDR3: CASSPPAGANTGELFF
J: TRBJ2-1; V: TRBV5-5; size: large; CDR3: CASNMRGTYNEQFF
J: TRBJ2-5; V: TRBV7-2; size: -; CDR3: CASSLGRGGTQETQYF
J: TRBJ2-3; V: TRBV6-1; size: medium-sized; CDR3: CASSPRVHSGGTIDTQYF
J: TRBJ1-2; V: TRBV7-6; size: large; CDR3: CASSLEGESGYTF
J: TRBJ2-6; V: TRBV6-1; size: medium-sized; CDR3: CASIRTSASSGANVLTF
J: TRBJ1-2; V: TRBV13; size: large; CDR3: CASSLGFYSSPNYGYTF
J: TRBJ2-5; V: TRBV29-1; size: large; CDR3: CSARLGETQYF
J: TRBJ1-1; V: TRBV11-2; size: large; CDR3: CASSSESGTGMNTEAFF
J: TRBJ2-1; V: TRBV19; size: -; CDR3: CASSLIADHPYNEQFF
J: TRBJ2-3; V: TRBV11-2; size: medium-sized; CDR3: CASSLGVSTSTDTQYF
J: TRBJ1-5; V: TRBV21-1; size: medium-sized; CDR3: CASSATGTELREGGQPQHF
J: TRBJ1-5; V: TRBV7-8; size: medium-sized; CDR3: CASSLYDRITSTQHF
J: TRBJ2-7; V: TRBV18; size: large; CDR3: CASALRQALYEQYF
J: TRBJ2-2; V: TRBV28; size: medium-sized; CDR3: CASWTSGGARPGELFF
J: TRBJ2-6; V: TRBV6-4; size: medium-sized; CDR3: CASAPVGAGANVLTF
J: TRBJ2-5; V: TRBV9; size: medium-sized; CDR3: CASMRNAGGEETQYF
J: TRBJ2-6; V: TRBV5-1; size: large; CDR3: CASSLVVGPSSGANVLTF
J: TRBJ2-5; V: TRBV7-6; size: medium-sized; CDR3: CASSLVGGETQYF
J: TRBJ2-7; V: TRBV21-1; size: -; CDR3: CASRHSGRLLYEQYF
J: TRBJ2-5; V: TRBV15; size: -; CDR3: CATSRATETQYF
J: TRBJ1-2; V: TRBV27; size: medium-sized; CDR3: CASSLTGQGRYGYTF
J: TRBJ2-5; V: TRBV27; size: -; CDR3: CASSLRLQETQYF
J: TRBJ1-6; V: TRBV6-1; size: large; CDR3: CASSVKFDSPLHF
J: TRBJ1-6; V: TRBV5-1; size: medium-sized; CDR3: CASSSEGQLSPLHF